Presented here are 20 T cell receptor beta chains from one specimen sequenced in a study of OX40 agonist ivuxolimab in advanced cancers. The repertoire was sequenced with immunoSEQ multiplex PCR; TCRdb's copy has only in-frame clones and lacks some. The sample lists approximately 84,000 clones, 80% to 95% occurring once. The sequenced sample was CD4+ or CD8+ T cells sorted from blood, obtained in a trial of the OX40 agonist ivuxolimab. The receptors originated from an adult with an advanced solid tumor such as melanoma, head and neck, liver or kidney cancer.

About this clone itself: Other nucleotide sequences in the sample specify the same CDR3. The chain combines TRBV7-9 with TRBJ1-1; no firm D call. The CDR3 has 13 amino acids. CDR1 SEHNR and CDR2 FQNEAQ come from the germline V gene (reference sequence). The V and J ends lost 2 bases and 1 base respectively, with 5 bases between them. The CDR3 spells CASSLWENTEAFF. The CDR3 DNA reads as TGTGCCAGCAGCTTATGGGAGAACACTGAAGCTTTCTTT.

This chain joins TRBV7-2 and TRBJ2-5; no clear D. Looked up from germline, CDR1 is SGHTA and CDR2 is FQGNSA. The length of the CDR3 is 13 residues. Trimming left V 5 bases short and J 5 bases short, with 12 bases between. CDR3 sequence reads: CASSVLPGETQYF. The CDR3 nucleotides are TGTGCCAGCAGCGTATTGCCCGGGGAGACCCAGTACTTC.

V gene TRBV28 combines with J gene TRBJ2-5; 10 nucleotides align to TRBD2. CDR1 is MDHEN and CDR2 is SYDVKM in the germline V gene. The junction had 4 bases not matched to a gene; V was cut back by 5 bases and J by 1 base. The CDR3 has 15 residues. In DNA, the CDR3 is TGTGCCAGCAGTCCAACTAGCGGGGCCCAAGAGACCCAGTACTTC. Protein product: CASSPTSGAQETQYF.

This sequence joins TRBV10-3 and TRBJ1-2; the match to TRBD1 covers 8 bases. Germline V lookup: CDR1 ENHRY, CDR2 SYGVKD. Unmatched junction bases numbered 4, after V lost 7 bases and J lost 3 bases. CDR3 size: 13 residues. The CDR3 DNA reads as TGTGCCATCAACCCGGACAGGGACTATGGCTACACCTTC. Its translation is CAINPDRDYGYTF.

CDR3 sequence (DNA): TGTGCCAGCAGCCCAAAGACTAGCGGAGCCTACAATGAGCAGTTCTTC. Its protein product is CASSPKTSGAYNEQFF. The genes are TRBV7-3 and TRBJ2-1; 9 nucleotides align to TRBD2. The CDR3 spans 16 residues. V lost 5 bases to trimming and J lost 2 bases; unmatched junction nucleotides: 7. Germline CDR1 is SGHTA and CDR2 is FQGTGA.

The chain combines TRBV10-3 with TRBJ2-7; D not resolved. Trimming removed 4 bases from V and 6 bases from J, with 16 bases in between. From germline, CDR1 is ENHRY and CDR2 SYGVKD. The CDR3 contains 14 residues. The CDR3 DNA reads TGTGCCATCAGTGCTGAGGCAGGTCATTCCGAGCAGTACTTC. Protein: CAISAEAGHSEQYF.

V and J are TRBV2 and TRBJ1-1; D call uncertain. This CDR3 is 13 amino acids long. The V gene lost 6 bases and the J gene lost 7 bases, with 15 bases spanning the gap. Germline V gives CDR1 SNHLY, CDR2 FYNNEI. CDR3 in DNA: TGTGCCAGCAGCGACCAACTCGGGATTGAAGCTTTCTTT. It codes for CASSDQLGIEAFF.

CDR3 sequence: CASSLSLAGATDTQYF. The CDR3 nucleotides are TGTGCCAGCAGTTTATCGCTGGCGGGGGCCACAGATACGCAGTATTTT. This chain joins TRBV28 and TRBJ2-3, with D possibly matching TRBD2 (7 bases). The CDR3 contains 16 residues. The germline V and J ends were trimmed by 1 base and 2 bases, with 13 bases remaining between them. CDR1 and CDR2 from the germline V gene are MDHEN and SYDVKM. The variable domain in full, with the rest retrieved from reference TRBV28 and TRBJ2-3, is DVKVTQSSRYLVKRTGEKVFLECVQDMDHENMFWYRQDPGLGLRLIYFSYDVKMKEKGDIPEGYSVSREKKERFSLILESASTNQTSMYLCASSLSLAGATDTQYFGPGTRLTVL.

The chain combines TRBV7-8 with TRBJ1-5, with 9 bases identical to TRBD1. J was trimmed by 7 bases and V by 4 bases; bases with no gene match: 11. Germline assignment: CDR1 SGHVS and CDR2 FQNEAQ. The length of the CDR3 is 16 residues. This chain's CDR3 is CASSSATGQGGQPQHF. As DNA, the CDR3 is TGTGCCAGCAGCTCCGCAACGGGACAGGGTGGACAGCCCCAGCATTTT.

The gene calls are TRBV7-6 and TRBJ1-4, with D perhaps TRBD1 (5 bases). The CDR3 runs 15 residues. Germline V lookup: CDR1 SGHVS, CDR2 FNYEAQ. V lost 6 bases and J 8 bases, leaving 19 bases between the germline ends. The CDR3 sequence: CASSLGAIQREKLFF. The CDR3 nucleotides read TGTGCCAGCAGTCTCGGGGCAATCCAGAGAGAAAAACTGTTTTTT.

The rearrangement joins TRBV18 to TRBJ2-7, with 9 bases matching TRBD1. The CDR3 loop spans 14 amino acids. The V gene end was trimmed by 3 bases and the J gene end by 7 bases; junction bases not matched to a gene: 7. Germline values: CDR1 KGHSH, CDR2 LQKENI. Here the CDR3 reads CASSPGTGMREQYF. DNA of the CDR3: TGTGCCAGCTCACCGGGGACAGGGATGAGGGAGCAGTACTTC.

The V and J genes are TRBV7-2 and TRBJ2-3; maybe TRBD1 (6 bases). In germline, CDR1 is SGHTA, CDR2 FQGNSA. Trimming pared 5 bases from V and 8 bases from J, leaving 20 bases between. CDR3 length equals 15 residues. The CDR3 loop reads CASSATTGGPGTQYF. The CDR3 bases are TGTGCCAGCAGCGCCACGACAGGAGGACCGGGTACGCAGTATTTT.

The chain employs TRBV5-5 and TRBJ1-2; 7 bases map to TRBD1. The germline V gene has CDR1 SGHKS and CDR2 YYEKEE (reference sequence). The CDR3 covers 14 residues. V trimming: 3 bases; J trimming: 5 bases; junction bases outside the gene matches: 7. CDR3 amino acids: CASSSTGVGYGYTF. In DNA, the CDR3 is TGTGCCAGCAGCTCCACAGGGGTGGGGTATGGCTACACCTTC.

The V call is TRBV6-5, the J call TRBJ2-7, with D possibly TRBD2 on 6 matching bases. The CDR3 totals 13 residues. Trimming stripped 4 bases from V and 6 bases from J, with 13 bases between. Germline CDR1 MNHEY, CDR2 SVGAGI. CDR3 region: CASSLAREVEQYF. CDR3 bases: TGTGCCAGCAGTTTGGCCAGGGAGGTCGAGCAGTACTTC.

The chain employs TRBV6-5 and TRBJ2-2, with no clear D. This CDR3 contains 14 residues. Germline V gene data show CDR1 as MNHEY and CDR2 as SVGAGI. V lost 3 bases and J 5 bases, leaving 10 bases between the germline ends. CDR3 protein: CASSYLRDTGELFF. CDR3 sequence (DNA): TGTGCCAGCAGTTATCTTAGGGATACCGGGGAGCTGTTTTTT.

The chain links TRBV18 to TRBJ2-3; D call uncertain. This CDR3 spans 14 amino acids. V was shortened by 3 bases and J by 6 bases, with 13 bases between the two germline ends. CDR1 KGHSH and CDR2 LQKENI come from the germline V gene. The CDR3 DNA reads TGTGCCAGCTCACCCACCGGACCCTGGGATACGCAGTATTTT. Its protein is CASSPTGPWDTQYF.

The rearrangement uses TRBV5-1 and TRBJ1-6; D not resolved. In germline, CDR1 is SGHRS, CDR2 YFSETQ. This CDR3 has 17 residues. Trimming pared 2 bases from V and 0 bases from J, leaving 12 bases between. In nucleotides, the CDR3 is TGCGCCAGCAGCTTAGGCCCGTCGGGCTCCTATAATTCACCCCTCCACTTT. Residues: CASSLGPSGSYNSPLHF.

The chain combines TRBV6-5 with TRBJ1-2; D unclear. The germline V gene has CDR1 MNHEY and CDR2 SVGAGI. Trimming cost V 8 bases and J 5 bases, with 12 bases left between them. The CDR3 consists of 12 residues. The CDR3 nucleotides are TGTGCCAGCGCCGTTCGAGGGTATGGCTACACCTTC. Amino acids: CASAVRGYGYTF.

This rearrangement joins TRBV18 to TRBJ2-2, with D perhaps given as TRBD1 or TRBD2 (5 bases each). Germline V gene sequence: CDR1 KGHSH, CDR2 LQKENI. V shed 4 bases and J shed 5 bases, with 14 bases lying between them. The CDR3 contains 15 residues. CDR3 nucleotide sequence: TGTGCCAGCTCACGGCAGGAATGGGGGACCGGGGAGCTGTTTTTT. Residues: CASSRQEWGTGELFF. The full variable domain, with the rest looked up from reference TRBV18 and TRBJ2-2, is NAGVMQNPRHLVRRRGQEARLRCSPMKGHSHVYWYRQLPEEGLKFMVYLQKENIIDESGMPKERFSAEFPKEGPSILRIQQVVRGDSAAYFCASSRQEWGTGELFFGEGSRLTVL.

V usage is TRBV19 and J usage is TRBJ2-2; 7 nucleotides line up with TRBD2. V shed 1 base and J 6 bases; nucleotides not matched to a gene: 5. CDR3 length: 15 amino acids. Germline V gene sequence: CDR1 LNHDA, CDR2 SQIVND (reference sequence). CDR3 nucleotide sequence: TGTGCCAGTAGTATAGGGGTCAGCGGGGCCGGGGAGCTGTTTTTT. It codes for CASSIGVSGAGELFF.